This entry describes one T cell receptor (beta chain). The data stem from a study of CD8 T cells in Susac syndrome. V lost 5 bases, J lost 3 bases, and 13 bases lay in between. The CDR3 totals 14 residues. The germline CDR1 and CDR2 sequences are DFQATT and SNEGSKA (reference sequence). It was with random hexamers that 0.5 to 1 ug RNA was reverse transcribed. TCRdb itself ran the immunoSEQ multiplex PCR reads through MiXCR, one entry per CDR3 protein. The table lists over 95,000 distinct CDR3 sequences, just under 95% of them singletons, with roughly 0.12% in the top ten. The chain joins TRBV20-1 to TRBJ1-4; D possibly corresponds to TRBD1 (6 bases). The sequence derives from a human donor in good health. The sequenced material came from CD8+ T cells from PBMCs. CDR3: CSASQGRANEKLFF. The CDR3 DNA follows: TGCAGTGCTTCCCAGGGGAGGGCTAATGAAAAACTGTTTTTT.